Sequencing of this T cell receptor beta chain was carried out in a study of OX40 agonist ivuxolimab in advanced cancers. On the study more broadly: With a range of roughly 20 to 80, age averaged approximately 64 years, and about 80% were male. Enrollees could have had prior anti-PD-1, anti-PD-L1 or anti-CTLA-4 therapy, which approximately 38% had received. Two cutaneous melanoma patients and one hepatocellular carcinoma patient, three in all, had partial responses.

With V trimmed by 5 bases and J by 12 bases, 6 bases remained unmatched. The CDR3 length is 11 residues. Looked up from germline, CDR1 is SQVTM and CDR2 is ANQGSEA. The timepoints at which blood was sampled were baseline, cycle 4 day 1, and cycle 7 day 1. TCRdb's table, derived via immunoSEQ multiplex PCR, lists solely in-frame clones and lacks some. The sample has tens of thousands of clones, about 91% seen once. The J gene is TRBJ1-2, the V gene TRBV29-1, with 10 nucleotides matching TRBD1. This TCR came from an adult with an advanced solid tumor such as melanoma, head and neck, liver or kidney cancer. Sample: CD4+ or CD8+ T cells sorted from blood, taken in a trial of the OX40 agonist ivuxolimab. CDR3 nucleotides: TGCAGCGTTCCGGGACAGGGGCCCGACACCTTC. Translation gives CSVPGQGPDTF.